The 24 T cell receptor beta chains listed next were all sequenced from one sample in a study of T cells in women clearing cervical HPV infection. Libraries were prepared by immunoSEQ multiplex PCR; TCRdb keeps only in-frame clonotypes and omits some of them. The sample shows roughly 30,000 clones, and about 17% sits with its ten largest clones. Sequenced sample: blood buffy coat. The receptors come from a woman aged 18-70 years with a cervical HPV16 infection that either progressed to CIN3+ or cleared (not recorded which).

Comments on this clone: The CDR3 end is not reached by the read, which stops 3 residues before it; the germline J gene fills it in. The chain carries TRBV19 and TRBJ2-6, with TRBD1 matching over 7 bases. This CDR3 region has 15 residues. Germline V lookup: CDR1 LNHDA, CDR2 SQIVND (reference sequence). With V trimmed by 5 bases and J by 2 bases, 3 bases remained unmatched. The sequenced CDR3 bases are TGTGCCAGTAGTCTGGGGACAGCTGGGGCCAACGTC. This encodes CASSLGTAGANV. The full CDR3 protein reads CASSLGTAGANVLTF.

With regard to this clone: From the germline J gene comes the end of the CDR3, since the read stops 3 residues before it. The chain links TRBV5-1 to TRBJ2-3, with TRBD2 as a possible D gene (6 bases). CDR3 size: 17 residues. The V end lost 0 bases, the J end lost 2 bases, and 16 bases lay between the germline ends. Germline-derived CDR1 and CDR2 are SGHRS and YFSETQ. CDR3 DNA (partial): TGCGCCAGCAGCTTGGCGGCGGGGACTCACTACACAGATACG. Translating it yields CASSLAAGTHYTDT. From start to end, the CDR3 is CASSLAAGTHYTDTQYF. The full variable domain, in which reference TRBV5-1 and TRBJ2-3 provide the parts outside the CDR3, is KAGVTQTPRYLIKTRGQQVTLSCSPISGHRSVSWYQQTPGQGLQFLFEYFSETQRNKGNFPGRFSGRQFSNSRSEMNVSTLELGDSALYLCASSLAAGTHYTDTQYFGPGTRLTVL.

This chain's CDR3 is CSARDPASGTDTQYF. The sequenced part of the CDR3 DNA is TGCAGTGCTAGAGATCCTGCTAGCGGCACAGATACG. The genes are TRBV20-1 and TRBJ2-3; D perhaps matches TRBD2 (6 bases). The CDR3 goes on 3 residues after the read ends, and that part is filled in from the germline J gene. With 0 bases removed from V and 1 base from J, the gap between germline ends came to 11 bases. Germline-derived CDR1 and CDR2 are DFQATT and SNEGSKA (reference sequence). CDR3 length: 15 residues.

About this clone: The read terminates 3 residues ahead of where the CDR3 ends, so the germline J gene completes it. The V call is TRBV19, the J call TRBJ2-3, with 12 bases fitting TRBD2. The CDR3 totals 18 residues. In germline, CDR1 is LNHDA, CDR2 SQIVND (reference sequence). Partial CDR3 DNA: TGTGCCAGTAGTATAGACCACCTAGCGGGAGGGGTTTGGAAGACG. Amino acid sequence: CASSIDHLAGGVWKT. In full, the CDR3 reads CASSIDHLAGGVWKTQYF.

Points on this clone: The read ends 3 residues early relative to the CDR3; the germline J gene fills the gap. The chain links TRBV7-2 to TRBJ2-3; 9 bases line up with TRBD1. The CDR3 extends over 15 amino acids. Germline assignment: CDR1 SGHTA and CDR2 FQGNSA. The sequenced CDR3 bases are TGTGCCAGCAGCCCCCGACAGGGGGGACAAGAGACG. Translated, it gives CASSPRQGGQET. The entire CDR3 protein reads CASSPRQGGQETQYF.

About this clone: The CDR3 end lies 3 residues beyond the end of the read and is filled in from the germline J gene. This rearrangement joins TRBV6-2 or TRBV6-3 to TRBJ1-2; possibly TRBD1 for D (6 bases). This CDR3 region has 15 residues. Germline CDR1 and CDR2: MNHEY and SVGEGT. The CDR3 protein is CASTQGSRGYGDYTF. Incomplete CDR3 DNA: TGTGCCAGCACCCAGGGGTCAAGGGGATATGGCGAC.

Concerning this clone itself: The read ends 3 residues shy of where the CDR3 ends; the end is completed using the germline J gene. Other nucleotide sequences from this sample produce the same CDR3. The chain couples TRBV7-9 to TRBJ1-1; 9 nucleotides line up with TRBD1. Germline lookup yields CDR1 SEHNR and CDR2 FQNEAQ (reference sequence). The V and J ends lost 2 bases and 1 base, in that order; junction bases with no gene match: 2. This CDR3 region has 15 residues. CDR3 residues: CASSLTGQGNTEAFF. Partial CDR3 DNA: TGTGCCAGCAGCTTAACGGGACAGGGGAACACTGAA. Supplemented by reference TRBV7-9 and TRBJ1-1, the full variable domain reads DTGVSQNPRHKITKRGQNVTFRCDPISEHNRLYWYRQTLGQGPEFLTYFQNEAQLEKSRLLSDRFSAERPKGSFSTLEIQRTEQGDSAMYLCASSLTGQGNTEAFFGQGTRLTVV.

Comments on this clone: The CDR3 end falls 3 residues outside the read, so it is completed with the germline J gene. V gene TRBV10-3 combines with J gene TRBJ2-5; 7 bases agree with TRBD2. This CDR3 region has 11 residues. V gave up 10 bases and J gave up 3 bases; unmatched junction bases: 2. Germline loops: CDR1 ENHRY, CDR2 SYGVKD. Here the CDR3 reads CATGREETQYF. The sequenced part of the CDR3 DNA is TGTGCCACAGGGAGGGAAGAGACC.

On this clone itself: The read is 3 residues too short to cover the CDR3 end, so that end is filled in from the germline J gene. The rearrangement joins TRBV2 to TRBJ2-2; 12 bases map to TRBD2. Germline-derived CDR1 and CDR2 are SNHLY and FYNNEI. Trimming took 7 bases from V and 0 from J; bases not matched to a gene: 9. The CDR3 loop spans 18 amino acids. CDR3 in amino acids: CASTMTLAGGANTGELFF. The sequenced CDR3 bases are TGTGCCAGCACAATGACACTAGCGGGAGGAGCGAACACCGGGGAG. Variable domain in full (rest from reference TRBV2 and TRBJ2-2): EPEVTQTPSHQVTQMGQEVILRCVPISNHLYFYWYRQILGQKVEFLVSFYNNEISEKSEIFDDQFSVERPDGSNFTLKIRSTKLEDSAMYFCASTMTLAGGANTGELFFGEGSRLTVL.

Notes on this clone: The CDR3 is cut off 3 residues early in the read; its end comes from the germline J gene. The chain couples TRBV20-1 to TRBJ2-3; 9 nucleotides agree with TRBD2. The CDR3 length is 15 residues. The germline gives CDR1 DFQATT, CDR2 SNEGSKA (reference sequence). With V trimmed by 3 bases and J by 3 bases, 7 bases remained unmatched. This CDR3 is CSARRGGSSTDTQYF. Incomplete CDR3 DNA: TGCAGTGCTAGGCGGGGGGGCTCTAGTACAGATACG.

The covered CDR3 bases are TGCAGTGCTAGACCCCGGGGGGACACCATTCTACAAGAGACC. Translated: CSARPRGDTILQET. The CDR3 in its entirety is CSARPRGDTILQETQYF. The chain is built from TRBV20-1 and TRBJ2-5; D perhaps matches TRBD2 (7 bases). The CDR3 end falls 3 residues outside the read, so it is completed with the germline J gene. The V gene lost 2 bases and the J gene lost 2 bases, with 21 bases spanning the gap. Germline-derived CDR1 and CDR2 are DFQATT and SNEGSKA (reference sequence). The CDR3 loop spans 17 amino acids.

Of note for this clone: The read ends 3 residues before the CDR3 terminus; that terminus is restored from the germline J gene. V is TRBV18 and J is TRBJ1-5; tentatively, D is TRBD1 (5 bases). CDR3 length: 17 residues. Trimming pared 4 bases from V and 1 base from J, leaving 17 bases between. The germline V gene has CDR1 KGHSH and CDR2 LQKENI. This chain's CDR3 is CASSRLAQGTSNQPQHF. The CDR3 bases that were read are TGTGCCAGCTCACGGCTTGCGCAGGGTACCAGCAATCAGCCC.

Of note for this clone: The sequence runs out 3 residues before the end of the CDR3; the remainder is reconstructed from the germline J gene. The chain joins TRBV30 to TRBJ2-7, with 9 bases that match TRBD2. This CDR3 region has 16 residues. Germline V gives CDR1 GTSNPN, CDR2 SVGIG (reference sequence). J lost 3 bases, V lost 2 bases, and 11 bases had no gene match. This CDR3 reads CAWSTGSSSGSYEQYF. The sequenced part of the CDR3 DNA is TGTGCCTGGAGTACGGGCTCGAGTAGCGGGAGCTACGAG.

As concerns this clone: The sequenced fragment ends 3 residues before the CDR3 boundary, so the rest is inferred from the germline J gene. The gene calls are TRBV5-1 and TRBJ1-2, with D possibly TRBD1 on 5 matching bases. The CDR3 has 15 amino acids. Germline V CDR1 and CDR2: SGHRS, YFSETQ. CDR3: CASSLGGGTQETYTF. CDR3 bases read: TGCGCCAGCAGCTTGGGCGGGGGTACCCAAGAGACC.

As concerns this clone: The read ends 3 residues shy of where the CDR3 ends; the end is completed using the germline J gene. The rearrangement links TRBV7-8 to TRBJ2-2, with a weak D call TRBD1 (5 bases). CDR3 length: 18 amino acids. Germline CDR1 is SGHVS and CDR2 is FQNEAQ. CDR3 bases read: TGTGCCAGCAGCTTAGCTGCTCAACCTCTTACTGGGGCCAACGTG. Translated, it gives CASSLAAQPLTGANV. The complete CDR3 sequence is CASSLAAQPLTGANVLFF.

The CDR3 bases that were read are TGTGCCTGGAGTGTAACTGGGGCTTCCTATGGC. Protein product: CAWSVTGASYG. The full CDR3 is CAWSVTGASYGYTF. The V call is TRBV30, the J call TRBJ1-2; tentatively, D is TRBD1 (5 bases). The read stops 3 residues short of the end of the CDR3; the missing end is completed from the germline J gene. V lost 0 bases to trimming and J lost 4 bases, with 12 bases between them. The germline CDR1 and CDR2 sequences are GTSNPN and SVGIG (reference sequence). The CDR3 covers 14 residues.

About this clone: From the germline J gene comes the end of the CDR3, since the read stops 3 residues before it. The chain uses TRBV12-3 or TRBV12-4 and TRBJ2-7; D ambiguous. The CDR3 consists of 14 residues. Between the trimmed V and J ends, which lost 6 bases and 1 base, there was a span of 13 bases. CDR3 sequence: CASRQTPLSYEQYF. Partial CDR3 DNA: TGTGCCAGCAGACAAACCCCCCTGTCCTACGAG.

A word on this clone: With the read ending 3 residues before the CDR3 end, the germline J gene is used to fill in that end. V and J are TRBV7-2 and TRBJ2-5; TRBD2 matches 11 bases. J was trimmed by 7 bases and V by 1 base; bases with no gene match: 2. Germline CDR1 reads SGHTA; CDR2 reads FQGNSA. This CDR3 has 14 residues. The sequenced part of the CDR3 DNA is TGTGCCAGCAGCTTAGTAGCGGGAGGGAGGACC. As protein: CASSLVAGGRT. In full, the CDR3 reads CASSLVAGGRTQYF.

To note about this clone: The observed sequence ends 3 residues before the CDR3 terminus, with the missing tail filled in from the germline J gene. This chain connects TRBV18 to TRBJ2-4; 8 nucleotides match TRBD1. This CDR3 is 14 amino acids long. CDR1 is KGHSH and CDR2 is LQKENI in the germline V gene. The CDR3 sequence: CASSPGQGGSGQYF. The part of the CDR3 DNA that was read is TGTGCCAGCTCACCCGGACAGGGAGGTAGCGGT.

Points on this clone: The junction shows a germline mismatch at one end, possibly a read error. The CDR3 goes on 3 residues after the read ends, and that part is filled in from the germline J gene. The sample holds other DNA sequences that translate to the same CDR3. This chain uses TRBV5-1 with TRBJ1-3, with a possible D match to TRBD1 (5 bases). The germline V gene has CDR1 SGHRS and CDR2 YFSETQ. The CDR3 contains 14 residues. CDR3 loop: CASSPGGAGNTIYF. The sequenced CDR3 bases are TGCGCCAGCAGCCCCGGAGGGGCTGGAAACACA. The variable domain in full, completed from reference TRBV5-1 and TRBJ1-3, reads KAGVTQTPRYLIKTRGQQVTLSCSPISGHRSVSWYQQTPGQGLQFLFEYFSETQRNKGNFPGRFSGRQFSNSRSEMNVSTLELGDSALYLCASSPGGAGNTIYFGEGSWLTVV.

In regard to this clone: The observed sequence ends 3 residues before the CDR3 terminus, with the missing tail filled in from the germline J gene. The V gene is TRBV20-1, the J gene TRBJ1-2, with 7 bases lining up with TRBD1. This CDR3 spans 13 amino acids. Germline V gene data show CDR1 as DFQATT and CDR2 as SNEGSKA (reference sequence). V shed 4 bases and J 6 bases; nucleotides not matched to a gene: 8. The CDR3 DNA, read in part, is TGCAGTGCTAACTTTCAGGGGGACCATGGC. As protein: CSANFQGDHG. The CDR3 in its entirety is CSANFQGDHGYTF.

On this clone itself: Read sequence stops 3 residues before the CDR3 end, and the germline J gene provides the missing end. The chain has TRBV20-1 and TRBJ2-7; possible D gene TRBD2, 6 bases. This CDR3 spans 15 amino acids. Trimming removed 1 base from V and 5 bases from J, with 18 bases in between. Germline CDR1 is DFQATT and CDR2 is SNEGSKA (reference sequence). The CDR3 is CSARGLGGIRNEQYF. The CDR3 bases that were read are TGCAGTGCTAGAGGGTTGGGGGGAATAAGAAACGAG.

The chain's CDR3 is CASSRDRANTGELFF. Partial CDR3 DNA: TGTGCCAGCAGCCGGGACAGGGCGAACACCGGGGAG. The rearrangement links TRBV7-2 to TRBJ2-2; 9 bases match TRBD1. Sequencing ends 3 residues short of the CDR3 end; the germline J gene provides the rest. CDR1 SGHTA and CDR2 FQGNSA come from the germline V gene. V was clipped by 5 bases and J by 0 bases; unmatched bases: 1. This CDR3 has 15 residues.

The CDR3 here is CASSYAGQGSEKLFF. The CDR3 DNA, read in part, is TGTGCCAGCAGTTACGCGGGACAGGGGTCGGAAAAG. The chain carries TRBV6-2 or TRBV6-3 and TRBJ2-2; 10 bases line up with TRBD1. The read falls 3 residues short of the CDR3 end, and the missing part is taken from the germline J gene. This CDR3 contains 15 residues. Germline V gene lookup returns CDR1 MNHEY and CDR2 SVGEGT.